One and the same sample provided the 6 T cell receptor beta chains below, sequenced in a study of prognosis after radiotherapy for stage I lung cancer. Genomic DNA yielded TCR beta CDR3, amplified by two-round multiplex PCR. Primers specific to each TRBV and TRBJ gene drove first-round PCR. TCRdb re-called the multiplex PCR reads through MiXCR, storing one row per CDR3 protein. Of roughly 32,000 distinct CDR3 sequences detected, approximately 46% appear once; the ten largest clones hold 15%. The input for sequencing was PBMCs, taken before or after stereotactic body radiation therapy (not recorded which). Every receptor here comes from a donor of 50 years or more with non-small cell lung cancer.

This clonotype was detected ten times or more. The junction departs from the called germline gene at one end, perhaps through a read error. V and J are TRBV2 and TRBJ2-3, with no clear D. This CDR3 is built from 15 residues. From germline, CDR1 is SNHLY and CDR2 FYNNEI. The CDR3 region is CVSSEVGGGTDTQYF. DNA for the CDR3: TGTGTCAGCAGTGAAGTAGGCGGAGGCACAGATACGCAGTATTTT.

This clonotype was counted at least ten times. This sequence joins TRBV20-1 and TRBJ1-4; D is uncertain. Germline V CDR1 and CDR2: DFQATT, SNEGSKA (reference sequence). V was pared by 6 bases and J by 3 bases, with 14 bases between. This CDR3 is built from 14 residues. The CDR3 region is CSALGEPANEKLFF. The CDR3 nucleotides read TGCAGTGCCCTCGGTGAACCTGCTAATGAAAAACTGTTTTTT.

For this clonotype: A much larger clone lies one base from this, so it may be a read error. The chain uses TRBV3-1 and TRBJ2-7, with D hard to call. The ends were cut back, 1 base at V and 9 bases at J, with 10 bases in the middle. This CDR3 has 12 residues. In germline, CDR1 is LGHDT, CDR2 YNNKEL (reference sequence). In DNA, the CDR3 is TGTGCCAGCAGCCAAGCGGTAGGCGGGCAGTACTTC. It encodes CASSQAVGGQYF.

The sample holds many counts of this clonotype. The chain carries TRBV4-2 and TRBJ2-7; maybe TRBD1 (5 bases). The V end lost 6 bases, the J end lost 5 bases, and 20 bases lay between the germline ends. The germline gives CDR1 LGHNA, CDR2 YNFKEQ. The CDR3 runs 15 residues. CDR3 sequence (DNA): TGTGCCAGCAGGGCAGGGCGTGCAATATTGGACGAGCAGTACTTC. Translation: CASRAGRAILDEQYF.

This chain uses TRBV6-2 or TRBV6-3 with TRBJ1-3; D is perhaps TRBD1 (5 bases). With 6 bases removed from V and 7 bases from J, the gap between germline ends came to 22 bases. This CDR3 region has 16 residues. Germline V gene data show CDR1 as MNHEY and CDR2 as SVGEGT. CDR3 loop: CASRNEVGSEGNTIYF. The CDR3 coding sequence is TGTGCCAGCAGAAACGAAGTAGGGAGTGAGGGGAACACCATATATTTT.

This clonotype occurred many times. V usage is TRBV5-1 and J usage is TRBJ2-2, with D possibly called TRBD1 or TRBD2 (5 bases each). CDR1 SGHRS and CDR2 YFSETQ come from the germline V gene. Deletions cut 5 bases from V and 4 bases from J, with 21 bases between. This CDR3 is built from 17 residues. CDR3 protein: CASRSLGRPGSTGELFF. The CDR3 region has the DNA TGCGCCAGCAGGTCATTGGGACGTCCAGGGAGCACCGGGGAGCTGTTTTTT.